This passage covers 13 T cell receptor beta chains from one sample sequenced in a study of blood T cell repertoires in COVID-19. Here immunoSEQ multiplex PCR was the method, and the copy in TCRdb shows in-frame clones only, minus some. The sample shows roughly 150,000 clones, 70% to 90% of them seen only once. The specimen was peripheral blood. These receptors came from a human donor in a cohort sampled during active COVID-19.

About this clone: The same CDR3 also results from other DNA sequences found in this sample. The rearrangement uses TRBV4-2 and TRBJ2-7; TRBD2 aligns across 11 bases. V lost 0 bases to trimming and J lost 1 base; unmatched junction nucleotides: 2. Germline CDR1 LGHNA, CDR2 YNFKEQ. The CDR3 contains 16 residues. In nucleotides, the CDR3 is TGTGCCAGCAGCCAAGATCGACTAGCGGGGTCCTACGAGCAGTACTTC. Encoded protein: CASSQDRLAGSYEQYF.

This chain connects TRBV6-5 to TRBJ1-1; perhaps TRBD1 as D (6 bases). Trimming removed 7 bases from V and 0 bases from J, with 15 bases in between. The germline V gene has CDR1 MNHEY and CDR2 SVGAGI. CDR3 length: 15 amino acids. CDR3 coding DNA: TGTGCCAGCACCAGGGGATCTTACGTGAACACTGAAGCTTTCTTT. This gives the protein CASTRGSYVNTEAFF.

The chain couples TRBV6-6 to TRBJ2-7, with 7 bases fitting TRBD2. Per the germline V gene, CDR1 is MNHNY and CDR2 is SVGAGI (reference sequence). The CDR3 has 15 amino acids. The V and J ends lost 0 bases and 2 bases, in that order; junction bases with no gene match: 4. CDR3 loop: CASSYSTLAAYEQYF. The DNA for the CDR3 is TGTGCCAGCAGTTACTCGACGCTAGCGGCCTACGAGCAGTACTTC.

The V gene is TRBV7-2, the J gene TRBJ2-3, with 12 bases matching TRBD2. CDR3 length: 19 residues. Germline CDR1 is SGHTA and CDR2 is FQGNSA. J was trimmed by 0 bases and V by 4 bases; bases with no gene match: 11. CDR3 DNA sequence: TGTGCCAGCAGCTCGAACGGACTAGCGGGACCTTCTAGCACAGATACGCAGTATTTT. Residues: CASSSNGLAGPSSTDTQYF.

The V and J genes are TRBV15 and TRBJ2-7, with unresolved D. The CDR3 has 14 residues. Germline lookup yields CDR1 LNHNV and CDR2 YYDKDF (reference sequence). Trimming removed 1 base at V and 9 bases at J, with 16 bases between. The CDR3 reads CATSRARPYTRQYF. CDR3 nucleotides: TGTGCCACCAGCAGAGCGCGCCCTTATACGAGGCAGTACTTC.

The V call is TRBV7-2, the J call TRBJ2-1; 14 bases are shared with TRBD2. V lost 5 bases, J lost 4 bases, and 4 bases stayed unmatched. The germline V gene encodes CDR1 SGHTA and CDR2 FQGNSA. The CDR3 has 16 residues. The CDR3 sequence: CASSLGTSGGYNEQFF. In nucleotides, the CDR3 is TGTGCCAGCAGCCTAGGGACTAGCGGGGGATACAATGAGCAGTTCTTC.

The table lists this clone with a few counts. V is TRBV27 and J is TRBJ2-7; D remains ambiguous. Trimming left V 4 bases short and J 3 bases short, with 10 bases between. The CDR3 extends over 13 amino acids. Germline CDR1 is MNHEY and CDR2 is SMNVEV (reference sequence). CDR3 residues: CASSSPDFYEQYF. In DNA form, the CDR3 reads TGTGCCAGCAGTTCCCCAGATTTCTACGAGCAGTACTTC.

The chain links TRBV2 to TRBJ1-2; no firm D call. Germline CDR1 SNHLY, CDR2 FYNNEI. V lost 8 bases and J 4 bases, leaving 11 bases between the germline ends. The CDR3 is made up of 12 amino acids. The CDR3 sequence is CASVDTIYGYTF. The CDR3 DNA is TGTGCCAGCGTCGACACGATCTATGGCTACACCTTC.

The V call is TRBV27, the J call TRBJ1-2; D call uncertain. Germline V gene lookup returns CDR1 MNHEY and CDR2 SMNVEV (reference sequence). The CDR3 spans 16 residues. Trimming took off 6 bases at V and 3 bases at J, with 20 bases between the two ends. CDR3 nucleotide sequence: TGTGCCAGCAGCCCAACCTGGGCCGCCAATTACTATGGCTACACCTTC. Protein sequence: CASSPTWAANYYGYTF.

This chain connects TRBV19 to TRBJ2-1; D possibly corresponds to TRBD2 (5 bases). V dropped 2 bases and J dropped 2 bases, with 13 bases sitting between them. The length of the CDR3 is 16 residues. Germline-derived CDR1 and CDR2 are LNHDA and SQIVND (reference sequence). CDR3 bases: TGTGCCAGTAGTATACCCCTCGGGAAGGCCTACAATGAGCAGTTCTTC. This codes for CASSIPLGKAYNEQFF.

The rearrangement joins TRBV7-9 to TRBJ1-5; 8 positions agree with TRBD1. The V segment lost 4 bases and the J segment 5 bases; nucleotides outside the gene matches: 7. There are 15 residues in the CDR3. From germline, CDR1 is SEHNR and CDR2 FQNEAQ (reference sequence). Here the CDR3 DNA reads TGTGCCAGCAGCTCCCCCGGGACAGGAGATCAGCCCCAGCATTTT. Translation: CASSSPGTGDQPQHF. Combining the CDR3 with reference TRBV7-9 and TRBJ1-5 gives the whole variable domain DTGVSQNPRHKITKRGQNVTFRCDPISEHNRLYWYRQTLGQGPEFLTYFQNEAQLEKSRLLSDRFSAERPKGSFSTLEIQRTEQGDSAMYLCASSSPGTGDQPQHFGDGTRLSIL.

The gene calls are TRBV19 and TRBJ2-3; 8 bases map to TRBD1. CDR3 length: 14 residues. The V gene's germline CDR1 is LNHDA and CDR2 SQIVND (reference sequence). V lost 7 bases, J lost 4 bases, and 7 bases stayed unmatched. The CDR3 sequence: CASTPDRVADTQYF. The DNA for the CDR3 is TGTGCCAGTACCCCGGACAGGGTTGCAGATACGCAGTATTTT.

The CDR3 here is CASEETVKNIQYF. In DNA form, the CDR3 reads TGTGCCAGCGAGGAGACGGTCAAAAACATTCAGTACTTC. This chain connects TRBV28 to TRBJ2-4; D uncertain. The V and J ends lost 8 bases and 3 bases respectively, with 11 bases between them. Germline CDR1 MDHEN, CDR2 SYDVKM. This CDR3 spans 13 amino acids.